This is a list of T cell receptor beta chains from one sample in a study of human versus mouse CDR3 diversity and MHC coevolution. The protocol was immunoSEQ multiplex PCR, while the TCRdb copy is restricted to in-frame clones and leaves out a portion. The sample holds about 81,000 clones, around 93% seen once. What was sequenced was naive CD4+ T cells from blood. All receptors come from a person aged 25 to 69 in good health. CDR3s include the opening cysteine and the closing phenylalanine or tryptophan. The D gene is left open where the match is weak. Expanded clones get a size class; other rows say once, few or many, or leave the size out.

D gene: .; V gene: TRBV30; J gene: TRBJ2-7; clone size: .; CDR3 DNA: TGTGCCTGGAGTCGGACTGGCTACGAGCAGTACTTC; CDR3 protein: CAWSRTGYEQYF
D gene: TRBD2; V gene: TRBV19; J gene: TRBJ2-4; clone size: .; CDR3 DNA: TGTGCCAGTACCCCTGTCGCGGGCCGGGGGAGCGGGAGAGGCGAGATCGGGGCCAAAAACATTCAGTACTTC; CDR3 protein: CASTPVAGRGSGRGEIGAKNIQYF
D gene: .; V gene: TRBV2; J gene: TRBJ1-1; clone size: .; CDR3 DNA: TGTGCCAGCAGACCTCTACAGGCGAACACTGAAGCTTTCTTT; CDR3 protein: CASRPLQANTEAFF
D gene: .; V gene: TRBV27; J gene: TRBJ2-2; clone size: .; CDR3 DNA: TGTGCCAGCAGTCGGAACACCGGGGAGCTGTTTTTT; CDR3 protein: CASSRNTGELFF
D gene: TRBD1; V gene: TRBV9; J gene: TRBJ2-7; clone size: .; CDR3 DNA: TGTGCCAGCAGCCCAGGGGACAGGGGTGCCTACGAGCAGTACTTC; CDR3 protein: CASSPGDRGAYEQYF
D gene: .; V gene: TRBV18; J gene: TRBJ1-6; clone size: .; CDR3 DNA: TGTGCCAGCTCATCAGGGGCGAGCTCCTATAATTCACCCCTCCACTTT; CDR3 protein: CASSSGASSYNSPLHF
D gene: .; V gene: TRBV6-1; J gene: TRBJ1-5; clone size: .; CDR3 DNA: TGTGCCATCGAGGGAGGCGTCCCTAATCAGCCCCAGCATTTT; CDR3 protein: CAIEGGVPNQPQHF
D gene: TRBD1; V gene: TRBV6-6; J gene: TRBJ1-2; clone size: .; CDR3 DNA: TGTGCCACCCAGGGGGAAGGCGGCTACACCTTC; CDR3 protein: CATQGEGGYTF
D gene: .; V gene: TRBV5-1; J gene: TRBJ2-7; clone size: .; CDR3 DNA: TGCGCCAGCAGCTTGAACCAGGGTTTACACGAGCAGTACTTC; CDR3 protein: CASSLNQGLHEQYF
D gene: TRBD2; V gene: TRBV5-1; J gene: TRBJ2-2; clone size: .; CDR3 DNA: TGCGCCAGCAGCTTAGGACTAGCGACCACCGGGGAGCTGTTTTTT; CDR3 protein: CASSLGLATTGELFF
D gene: .; V gene: TRBV4-2; J gene: TRBJ1-1; clone size: .; CDR3 DNA: TGTGCCAGCAGCCAAGAACAGGCTAGAGGTGAAGCTTTCTTT; CDR3 protein: CASSQEQARGEAFF
D gene: TRBD1; V gene: TRBV7-2; J gene: TRBJ2-7; clone size: .; CDR3 DNA: TGTGCCAGCAGCCGGGACAGGGGAGACTACGAGCAGTACTTC; CDR3 protein: CASSRDRGDYEQYF
D gene: TRBD1; V gene: TRBV29-1; J gene: TRBJ2-7; clone size: .; CDR3 DNA: TGCAGCGTTAAGAGGTCGGGACAGGGGGCGCGCCACGAGCAGTACTTC; CDR3 protein: CSVKRSGQGARHEQYF
D gene: TRBD1; V gene: TRBV9; J gene: TRBJ2-5; clone size: .; CDR3 DNA: TGTGCCAGCAGCGCCTCTGGACAGGGATACGGGACCCAGTACTTC; CDR3 protein: CASSASGQGYGTQYF
D gene: .; V gene: TRBV7-2; J gene: TRBJ2-1; clone size: .; CDR3 DNA: TGTGCCAGCAGCTTAGGTAACAGGGAGAATGAGCAGTTCTTC; CDR3 protein: CASSLGNRENEQFF
D gene: TRBD1; V gene: TRBV6-5; J gene: TRBJ2-2; clone size: .; CDR3 DNA: TGTGCCAGCAGCCGCACAGGGGGCGGAACCGGGGAGCTGTTTTTT; CDR3 protein: CASSRTGGGTGELFF
D gene: .; V gene: TRBV9; J gene: TRBJ1-1; clone size: .; CDR3 DNA: TGTGCCAGCAGTGGGGGCAGCCTCACTGAAGCTTTCTTT; CDR3 protein: CASSGGSLTEAFF
D gene: TRBD1; V gene: TRBV6-1; J gene: TRBJ2-7; clone size: .; CDR3 DNA: TGTGCCAGCAGGGATGGGACAGGGGGTCACTACGAGCAGTACTTC; CDR3 protein: CASRDGTGGHYEQYF
D gene: .; V gene: TRBV6-5; J gene: TRBJ2-1; clone size: .; CDR3 DNA: TGTGCCAGCAGTTACAGGGGGTTTGAGCAGTTCTTC; CDR3 protein: CASSYRGFEQFF
D gene: .; V gene: TRBV13; J gene: TRBJ2-7; clone size: .; CDR3 DNA: TGTGCCAGCAGCTTATTCAGGGGCTACGAGCAGTACTTC; CDR3 protein: CASSLFRGYEQYF
D gene: .; V gene: TRBV19; J gene: TRBJ1-5; clone size: few; CDR3 DNA: TGTGCCAGTAGGGCGGGGGGCCCCAACCAGCATTTT; CDR3 protein: CASRAGGPNQHF
D gene: TRBD2; V gene: TRBV7-2; J gene: TRBJ2-3; clone size: once; CDR3 DNA: TGTGCCAGCAGCTTAGGGCGGGGGGGCACAGATACGCAGTATTTT; CDR3 protein: CASSLGRGGTDTQYF
D gene: TRBD1; V gene: TRBV18; J gene: TRBJ1-1; clone size: .; CDR3 DNA: TGTGCCAGCTCACCCGGGACAGGGGGCACTGAAGCTTTCTTT; CDR3 protein: CASSPGTGGTEAFF
D gene: .; V gene: TRBV7-8; J gene: TRBJ1-5; clone size: .; CDR3 DNA: TGTGCCAGCACCCCAGACAGATACGGTTTCTATCAGCCCCAGCATTTT; CDR3 protein: CASTPDRYGFYQPQHF
D gene: .; V gene: TRBV6-1; J gene: TRBJ1-2; clone size: .; CDR3 DNA: TGTGCCAGTTCCCCTGGGGCCCAGAGCTATGGCTACACCTTC; CDR3 protein: CASSPGAQSYGYTF
D gene: TRBD2; V gene: TRBV4-3; J gene: TRBJ2-7; clone size: .; CDR3 DNA: TGCGCCAGCAGCACCCAACTAGCGGGGGGTTTCTACGAGCAGTACTTC; CDR3 protein: CASSTQLAGGFYEQYF
D gene: .; V gene: TRBV5-1; J gene: TRBJ2-7; clone size: .; CDR3 DNA: TGCGCCAGCAGCTTTGGGACAACCTACGAGCAGTACTTC; CDR3 protein: CASSFGTTYEQYF
D gene: TRBD1; V gene: TRBV7-2; J gene: TRBJ1-2; clone size: .; CDR3 DNA: TGTGCCAGCAGCCCACAGGGGGCCTTCGGCTACACCTTC; CDR3 protein: CASSPQGAFGYTF
D gene: TRBD1; V gene: TRBV19; J gene: TRBJ1-5; clone size: .; CDR3 DNA: TGTGCCAGTAGTATACGGACAGGGTTTAATCAGCCCCAGCATTTT; CDR3 protein: CASSIRTGFNQPQHF
D gene: .; V gene: TRBV7-2; J gene: TRBJ2-5; clone size: .; CDR3 DNA: TGTGCCAGCAGCTTGGACAGTATGAGGATCCAGTACTTC; CDR3 protein: CASSLDSMRIQYF
D gene: TRBD1; V gene: TRBV6-1; J gene: TRBJ2-1; clone size: .; CDR3 DNA: TGTGCCAGCAGTTCGGAACGGACAGGGTTCAATGAGCAGTTCTTC; CDR3 protein: CASSSERTGFNEQFF
D gene: .; V gene: TRBV28; J gene: TRBJ2-3; clone size: .; CDR3 DNA: TGTGCCAGCAGGCAGGGTGCTCATACGCAGTATTTT; CDR3 protein: CASRQGAHTQYF
D gene: .; V gene: TRBV7-9; J gene: TRBJ2-3; clone size: once; CDR3 DNA: TGTGCCAGCAGCTTAGTAGGCCGACTAAGCACAGATACGCAGTATTTT; CDR3 protein: CASSLVGRLSTDTQYF
D gene: .; V gene: TRBV30; J gene: TRBJ2-5; clone size: .; CDR3 DNA: TGTGCCTGGAACCGAGGCAGTCAAGAGACCCAGTACTTC; CDR3 protein: CAWNRGSQETQYF
D gene: .; V gene: TRBV11-2; J gene: TRBJ1-1; clone size: .; CDR3 DNA: TGTGCCAGCAGCTTAGTCGTGACGGGGTTTTTTACTGAAGCTTTCTTT; CDR3 protein: CASSLVVTGFFTEAFF
D gene: .; V gene: TRBV6-4; J gene: TRBJ1-1; clone size: .; CDR3 DNA: TGTGCCAGCAGTGCCTCGGCAGTTACGAACACTGAAGCTTTCTTT; CDR3 protein: CASSASAVTNTEAFF
D gene: .; V gene: TRBV15; J gene: TRBJ2-7; clone size: .; CDR3 DNA: TGTGCCACCAGCAGGCCGATGGGGCTCTCCTACGAGCAGTACTTC; CDR3 protein: CATSRPMGLSYEQYF
D gene: .; V gene: TRBV28; J gene: TRBJ1-4; clone size: .; CDR3 DNA: TGTGCCAGCGGTAACTCGGAGGAAAAACTGTTTTTT; CDR3 protein: CASGNSEEKLFF
D gene: TRBD1; V gene: TRBV7-9; J gene: TRBJ2-1; clone size: .; CDR3 DNA: TGTGCCAGCAGTCGGGACAGCCACAATGAGCAGTTCTTC; CDR3 protein: CASSRDSHNEQFF
D gene: .; V gene: TRBV5-1; J gene: TRBJ2-5; clone size: .; CDR3 DNA: TGCGCCAGCAGCTTGGCTCAAGAGACCCAGTACTTC; CDR3 protein: CASSLAQETQYF
D gene: .; V gene: TRBV11-3; J gene: TRBJ1-1; clone size: .; CDR3 DNA: TGTGCCAGCAGCCCTGGTCCTGGAAGGGGCACTGAAGCTTTCTTT; CDR3 protein: CASSPGPGRGTEAFF
D gene: TRBD2; V gene: TRBV28; J gene: TRBJ2-1; clone size: .; CDR3 DNA: TGTGCCAGCAGTTTATCCTCTAGCGGAGGGTACAATGAGCAGTTCTTC; CDR3 protein: CASSLSSSGGYNEQFF
D gene: TRBD1; V gene: TRBV28; J gene: TRBJ1-1; clone size: .; CDR3 DNA: TGTGCCAGCAACCTAAATCGACAGGGGAACACTGAAGCTTTCTTT; CDR3 protein: CASNLNRQGNTEAFF
D gene: TRBD2; V gene: TRBV14; J gene: TRBJ2-1; clone size: .; CDR3 DNA: TGTGCCAGCAGCCAAGCCCGGGGAGGCGGGAGCTCCTACAATGAGCAGTTCTTC; CDR3 protein: CASSQARGGGSSYNEQFF
D gene: TRBD1; V gene: TRBV20-1; J gene: TRBJ1-1; clone size: once; CDR3 DNA: TGCAGTGCTGACAGGGGCACTGAAGCTTTCTTT; CDR3 protein: CSADRGTEAFF
D gene: TRBD1; V gene: TRBV7-9; J gene: TRBJ2-1; clone size: .; CDR3 DNA: TGTGCCAGCAGCCCCGGGACCGGGACAGGACCCCTCGGGCAGTTCTTC; CDR3 protein: CASSPGTGTGPLGQFF
D gene: .; V gene: TRBV6-5; J gene: TRBJ2-1; clone size: .; CDR3 DNA: TGTGCCAGCAGTTACCTGTCTAATGAGCAGTTCTTC; CDR3 protein: CASSYLSNEQFF
D gene: TRBD2; V gene: TRBV30; J gene: TRBJ2-1; clone size: .; CDR3 DNA: TGTGCCTGGAGTGCCCAACTAGCGGGAGTGGGCAATGAGCAGTTCTTC; CDR3 protein: CAWSAQLAGVGNEQFF
D gene: .; V gene: TRBV6-4; J gene: TRBJ1-1; clone size: .; CDR3 DNA: TGTGCCAGCAGTGTACTTGATGGCACTGAAGCTTTCTTT; CDR3 protein: CASSVLDGTEAFF
D gene: .; V gene: TRBV7-6; J gene: TRBJ2-1; clone size: .; CDR3 DNA: TGTGCCAGCAGAACAATGGATACGGGGCAGTTCTTC; CDR3 protein: CASRTMDTGQFF
D gene: .; V gene: TRBV30; J gene: TRBJ2-3; clone size: .; CDR3 DNA: TGTGCCTGCCGTGAGGCAGATACGCAGTATTTT; CDR3 protein: CACREADTQYF
D gene: .; V gene: TRBV5-1; J gene: TRBJ2-5; clone size: .; CDR3 DNA: TGCGCCAGCAGCTCTTTAAGCGGGTACGAGACCCAGTACTTC; CDR3 protein: CASSSLSGYETQYF
D gene: .; V gene: TRBV6-1; J gene: TRBJ1-2; clone size: .; CDR3 DNA: TGTGCCAGCAGCGACTCTAGGCGGCTCTATGGCTACACCTTC; CDR3 protein: CASSDSRRLYGYTF
D gene: .; V gene: TRBV9; J gene: TRBJ1-1; clone size: .; CDR3 DNA: TGTGCCAGCAGCGTTTCTCCAAGGAGCACTGAAGCTTTCTTT; CDR3 protein: CASSVSPRSTEAFF
D gene: .; V gene: TRBV11-1; J gene: TRBJ2-7; clone size: .; CDR3 DNA: TGTGCCAGCAGCTTATCTCCCTACGAGCAGTACTTC; CDR3 protein: CASSLSPYEQYF
D gene: .; V gene: TRBV6-1; J gene: TRBJ1-2; clone size: .; CDR3 DNA: TGTGCCAGCAGTGAAGGAGCGGGGAACTATGGCTACACCTTC; CDR3 protein: CASSEGAGNYGYTF
D gene: TRBD1; V gene: TRBV30; J gene: TRBJ2-5; clone size: .; CDR3 DNA: TGTGCCTGGAGTGTTTCAGGGGGCGGTAAGACCCAGTACTTC; CDR3 protein: CAWSVSGGGKTQYF
D gene: TRBD1; V gene: TRBV5-4; J gene: TRBJ1-3; clone size: few; CDR3 DNA: TGTGCCAGCAGCTACAGGGGAGTTTCTGGAAACACCATATATTTT; CDR3 protein: CASSYRGVSGNTIYF
D gene: TRBD2; V gene: TRBV4-3; J gene: TRBJ2-3; clone size: .; CDR3 DNA: TGCGCCAGCAGCCAAGAATTTGGAGGGGCTAGCGGTCTGACAGATACGCAGTATTTT; CDR3 protein: CASSQEFGGASGLTDTQYF